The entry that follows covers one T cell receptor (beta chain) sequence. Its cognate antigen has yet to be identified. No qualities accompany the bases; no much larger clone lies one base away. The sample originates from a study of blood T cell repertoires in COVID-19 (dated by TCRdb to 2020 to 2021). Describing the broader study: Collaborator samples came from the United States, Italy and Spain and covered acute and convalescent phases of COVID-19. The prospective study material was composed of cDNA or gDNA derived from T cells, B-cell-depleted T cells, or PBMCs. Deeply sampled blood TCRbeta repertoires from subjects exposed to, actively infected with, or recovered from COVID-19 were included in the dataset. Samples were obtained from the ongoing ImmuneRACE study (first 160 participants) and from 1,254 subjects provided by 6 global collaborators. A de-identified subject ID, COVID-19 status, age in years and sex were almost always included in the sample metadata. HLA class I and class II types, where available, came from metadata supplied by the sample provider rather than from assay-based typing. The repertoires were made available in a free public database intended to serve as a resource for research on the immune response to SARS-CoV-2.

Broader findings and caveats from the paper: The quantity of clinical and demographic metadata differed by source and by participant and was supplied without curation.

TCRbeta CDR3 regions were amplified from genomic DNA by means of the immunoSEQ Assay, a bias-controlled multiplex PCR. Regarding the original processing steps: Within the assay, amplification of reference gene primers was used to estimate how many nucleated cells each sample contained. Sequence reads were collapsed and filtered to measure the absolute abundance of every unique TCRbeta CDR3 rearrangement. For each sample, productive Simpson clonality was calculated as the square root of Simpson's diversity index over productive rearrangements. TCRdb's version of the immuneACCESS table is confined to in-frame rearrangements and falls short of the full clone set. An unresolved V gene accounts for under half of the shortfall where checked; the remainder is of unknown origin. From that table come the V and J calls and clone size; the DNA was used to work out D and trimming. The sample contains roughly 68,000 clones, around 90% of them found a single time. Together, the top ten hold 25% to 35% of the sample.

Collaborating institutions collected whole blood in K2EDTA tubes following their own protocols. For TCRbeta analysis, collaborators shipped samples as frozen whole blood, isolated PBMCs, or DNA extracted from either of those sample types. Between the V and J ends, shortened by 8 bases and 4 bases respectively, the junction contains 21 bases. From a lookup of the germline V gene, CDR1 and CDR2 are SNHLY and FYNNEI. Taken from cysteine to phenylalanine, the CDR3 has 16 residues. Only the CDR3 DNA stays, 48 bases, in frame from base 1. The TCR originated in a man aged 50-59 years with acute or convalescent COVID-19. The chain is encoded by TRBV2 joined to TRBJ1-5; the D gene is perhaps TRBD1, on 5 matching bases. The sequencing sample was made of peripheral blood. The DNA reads TGTGCCAGCGCTCCGGTCGGGACTCCAGGGAATCAGCCCCAGCATTTT. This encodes CASAPVGTPGNQPQHF.